Described below is a single TCR beta chain sequence and its context. This CDR3 contains 15 residues. V gave up 6 bases and J gave up 0 bases, with 12 bases separating them. Germline values: CDR1 MNHEY, CDR2 SVGAGI. This specimen comes from a study of shared clonotypes between healthy human individuals. TCRdb's table, derived via immunoSEQ multiplex PCR, lists solely in-frame clones and lacks some. The table has roughly 510,000 clones, around 79% seen once. The sample was PBMCs. This TCR was sampled from a woman aged 40 to 49 in good health. Some clones in this sample may be carry-over from other donors' samples. The chain carries TRBV6-5 and TRBJ1-3; tentatively, D is TRBD1 (6 bases). Written as DNA, the CDR3 is TGTGCCAGCAGCAGACAGGCTTACTCTGGAAACACCATATATTTT. This sequence encodes CASSRQAYSGNTIYF.